One and the same sample provided the 5 T cell receptor beta chains below, sequenced in a study of early T cells in non-severe SARS-CoV-2 infection. TCRdb itself ran the 5' RACE reads through MiXCR, one entry per CDR3 protein. The table shows some 32,000 distinct CDR3 sequences, with roughly 3.9% occurring only once. Sequencing input: whole blood. These receptors all stem from an adult who was a healthcare worker with PCR-confirmed SARS-CoV-2 infection or an uninfected control (not recorded which).

This clonotype was seen ten or more times. This sequence joins TRBV12-5 and TRBJ1-1; D perhaps matches TRBD1 (6 bases). The CDR3 is 12 amino acids. Trimming removed 3 bases at V and 9 bases at J, with 11 bases between. Per the germline V gene, CDR1 is LGHNT and CDR2 is FRNRAP. The CDR3 DNA follows: TGTGCTAGTGGTTTCCCCAGGGGCAAAGCTTTCTTT. This encodes CASGFPRGKAFF.

This clonotype was recorded only once. The chain uses TRBV12-3 or TRBV12-4 and TRBJ1-6, with D maybe TRBD1 (5 bases). The V gene lost 4 bases and the J gene lost 7 bases, with 14 bases spanning the gap. This CDR3 has 15 residues. CDR3 nucleotide sequence: TGTGCCAGCAGTTCGGTTTCAGGGAAGAATTCACCCCTCCACTTT. This encodes CASSSVSGKNSPLHF.

This clonotype has a count of ten or more. The V gene is TRBV5-6, the J gene TRBJ2-7; 11 nucleotides line up with TRBD2. Germline CDR1 SGHDT, CDR2 YYEEEE. The trim removed 0 bases at V and 5 bases at J, leaving 4 bases unmatched. The CDR3 is 15 amino acids. CDR3 in amino acids: CASSLALAGGDEQYF. The CDR3 DNA follows: TGTGCCAGCAGCTTGGCGCTAGCGGGAGGAGACGAGCAGTACTTC.

This clonotype was recorded many times. The chain joins TRBV20-1 to TRBJ2-1; 8 positions agree with TRBD2. The CDR3 is 12 residues long. Germline trimming cut 6 bases from V and 8 bases from J; bases unmatched to any gene: 6. Germline CDR1 DFQATT, CDR2 SNEGSKA (reference sequence). CDR3 sequence reads: CSAITSGHEQFF. As DNA, the CDR3 is TGCAGTGCAATAACTAGCGGCCATGAGCAGTTCTTC.

This clonotype showed up many times. The chain is built from TRBV21-1 and TRBJ2-7. TRBV21-1 is termed a pseudogene. The CDR3 runs 14 residues. For the CDR3, the DNA is TGTGCCAGCAGCACACACCGCGGTGGCTACGAGCAGTACTTC. Its translation: CASSTHRGGYEQYF.